This T cell receptor beta chain derives from a study of blood T cell repertoires in COVID-19. Turning to the study itself: Researchers got acute and convalescent COVID-19 samples from the United States, Italy and Spain.

From germline, CDR1 is SGHKS and CDR2 YYEKEE (reference sequence). The V end lost 0 bases, the J end lost 0 bases, and 6 bases lay between the germline ends. The CDR3 contains 14 residues. Clones were read by immunoSEQ multiplex PCR, and TCRdb kept only the in-frame ones, dropping some. The data show more than 250,000 clones, 88% seen once. This TCR derives from a human donor in a cohort sampled during active COVID-19. J is TRBJ1-1 and V is TRBV5-5, with unresolved D. Specimen: peripheral blood. The CDR3 DNA is TGTGCCAGCAGCTTGGCAGGTATGAACACTGAAGCTTTCTTT. It yields the protein CASSLAGMNTEAFF.